These 12 T cell receptor beta chains originate from one sample sequenced in a study of identical twins. TCRdb fed the 5' RACE reads into MiXCR, producing one record per CDR3 protein. The sample holds around 960,000 distinct CDR3 sequences, approximately 13% seen once. These data were also reused for a study on yellow fever vaccine responses in identical twins.

Sequencing input: PBMCs. Receptors were obtained from a woman between 18 and 30 years old in good health.

This clonotype has a count of ten or more. The chain carries TRBV12-3 or TRBV12-4 and TRBJ2-1; TRBD1 matches at 7 bases. This CDR3 is 14 amino acids long. The V gene end was trimmed by 3 bases and the J gene end by 7 bases; junction bases not matched to a gene: 6. Here the CDR3 DNA reads TGTGCCAGCAGTTTGATTTACAGGGGTAATGAGCAGTTCTTC. Protein product: CASSLIYRGNEQFF.

The chain employs TRBV2 and TRBJ2-3, with 8 bases identical to TRBD2. CDR3 length equals 17 residues. Germline CDR1 SNHLY, CDR2 FYNNEI. Unmatched junction bases numbered 9, after V lost 3 bases and J lost 1 base. The CDR3 spells CASSESPGGRGTDTQYF. The CDR3 DNA follows: TGTGCCAGCAGTGAGAGTCCGGGGGGGCGCGGCACAGATACGCAGTATTTT.

This rearrangement joins TRBV11-2 to TRBJ2-7, with D perhaps being TRBD1 or TRBD2 (5 bases each). This CDR3 contains 18 residues. Germline-derived CDR1 and CDR2 are SGHAT and FQNNGV. V was pared by 4 bases and J by 4 bases, with 26 bases between. The CDR3 DNA follows: TGTGCCAGCAGCTACTTCCGTGGTAGCCGAGGGGTTATGTACGAGCAGTACTTC. It is translated as CASSYFRGSRGVMYEQYF.

The V gene is TRBV7-2, the J gene TRBJ2-1, with 9 nucleotides matching TRBD2. The germline V gene encodes CDR1 SGHTA and CDR2 FQGNSA. With 1 base clipped from V and 9 bases from J, the junction kept 13 bases outside the gene matches. This CDR3 contains 17 residues. As DNA, the CDR3 is TGTGCCAGCAGCTTAGTGGCTAGCGGGATTATTTGGATTGAGCAGTTCTTC. It yields the protein CASSLVASGIIWIEQFF.

The CDR3 DNA sequence: TGTGCCAGCTCACCACCGGCCCGAGAGACCCAGTACTTC. It codes for CASSPPARETQYF. The gene calls are TRBV18 and TRBJ2-5, with D hard to call. V lost 0 bases and J lost 4, with 6 bases in between. Germline lookup yields CDR1 KGHSH and CDR2 LQKENI. CDR3 length: 13 amino acids.

The rearrangement uses TRBV7-9 and TRBJ1-1; a weak D match, TRBD1 (5 bases). The CDR3 has 14 amino acids. The germline CDR1 and CDR2 sequences are SEHNR and FQNEAQ (reference sequence). V lost 1 base and J 3 bases, leaving 9 bases between the germline ends. Written as DNA, the CDR3 is TGTGCCAGCAGCTTAGGGGGGATGCACACTGAAGCTTTCTTT. Amino acids: CASSLGGMHTEAFF.

The chain couples TRBV3-1 to TRBJ2-5; no firm D call. The CDR3 contains 12 residues. Trimming shortened V by 2 bases and J by 7 bases, and 8 bases separated the two germline ends. Per the germline V gene, CDR1 is LGHDT and CDR2 is YNNKEL (reference sequence). The CDR3 is CASSQTPPTQYF. The CDR3, as DNA: TGTGCCAGCAGCCAAACCCCCCCGACCCAGTACTTC.

This clonotype has a handful of counts. The chain couples TRBV6-5 to TRBJ2-7, with 8 bases aligning to TRBD1. V gave up 2 bases and J gave up 6 bases; unmatched junction bases: 9. Looked up from germline, CDR1 is MNHEY and CDR2 is SVGAGI. The CDR3 is 15 residues long. The CDR3 DNA reads as TGTGCCAGCAGTTACGGCACGGACAGGGTCGGCGAGCAGTACTTC. As protein: CASSYGTDRVGEQYF.

The rearrangement joins TRBV5-1 to TRBJ2-2, with D perhaps TRBD2 (5 bases). The CDR3 runs 14 residues. In germline, CDR1 is SGHRS, CDR2 YFSETQ. Between the trimmed V and J ends, which lost 7 bases and 5 bases, there was a span of 15 bases. The CDR3 is CASESSPGTGELFF. The CDR3 DNA is TGCGCCAGCGAATCCTCGCCGGGAACCGGGGAGCTGTTTTTT.

This clonotype was recorded many times. The V and J genes are TRBV12-3 or TRBV12-4 and TRBJ1-6; possibly TRBD1 for D (5 bases). CDR3 length: 14 residues. V lost 6 bases, J lost 7 bases, and 13 bases lay in between. The CDR3 DNA reads TGTGCCAGCAGCTTTGGAGGGGTGAATTCACCCCTCCACTTT. It yields the protein CASSFGGVNSPLHF.

This chain uses TRBV24-1 with TRBJ2-1; 9 bases are a match to TRBD2. Germline lookup yields CDR1 KGHDR and CDR2 SFDVKD. J lost 1 base, V lost 1 base, and 10 bases had no gene match. The CDR3 contains 19 residues. The CDR3 sequence: CATSDFSAGGARSYNEQFF. Written as DNA, the CDR3 is TGTGCCACCAGTGATTTCTCAGCGGGAGGAGCGCGGTCCTACAATGAGCAGTTCTTC.

This chain links TRBV19 with TRBJ2-3; D possibly corresponds to TRBD1 (5 bases). Germline assignment: CDR1 LNHDA and CDR2 SQIVND (reference sequence). CDR3 length: 14 residues. V dropped 6 bases and J dropped 2 bases, with 12 bases sitting between them. CDR3 DNA: TGTGCCAGTAGCGACAGTTCCCACACAGATACGCAGTATTTT. This translates into CASSDSSHTDTQYF.